The 14 T cell receptor delta chains listed next were all sequenced from one sample in a study of Vδ1+ human thymocytes. Study-wide results and limits: Thymic TRG and TRD repertoires appeared highly polyclonal.

Sequences come from RNA converted to cDNA by reverse transcription. CDR3 amplicons came from multiplex PCR with pooled V-gene forward and constant-region reverse primers. TCRdb reanalyzed the multiplex PCR reads using CATT. The table has about 55,000 delta-chain clones, roughly 15% seen once. No antigen has been assigned to these receptors. The sample taken for sequencing was Vdelta1+ gamma-delta thymocytes from the thymus. The sample's subset: FACS-sorted CD3+ TCRalphabeta- TCRVdelta1+ TCRVdelta2- thymocytes. The receptor source for this set is a boy under two years old who had congenital heart surgery.

This clone has a handful of counts. V usage is TRDV1 and J usage is TRDJ1; 7 bases map to TRDD2. The V gene end was trimmed by 4 bases and the J gene end by 4 bases; junction bases not matched to a gene: 24. The CDR3 spans 20 residues. Germline V CDR1 and CDR2: TSWWSYY, QGS. CDR3 residues: CALGADLSFLEYSDFDKLIF. The CDR3 coding sequence is TGTGCTCTTGGGGCGGATCTTTCCTTCCTTGAATACTCCGATTTCGATAAACTCATCTTT.

This rearrangement joins TRDV1 to TRDJ1; TRDD2 matches at 9 bases. The V gene end was trimmed by 5 bases and the J gene end by 0 bases; junction bases not matched to a gene: 16. The CDR3 length is 19 residues. CDR1 and CDR2 from the germline V gene are TSWWSYY and QGS. This chain's CDR3 is CALGPGLPTFLGDTDKLIF. The CDR3 DNA is TGTGCTCTTGGGCCCGGCCTTCCTACATTCCTGGGGGACACCGATAAACTCATCTTT.

This chain joins TRDV1 and TRDJ1, with 8 bases identical to TRDD3. Germline lookup yields CDR1 TSWWSYY and CDR2 QGS. This CDR3 spans 19 amino acids. Germline trimming cut 4 bases from V and 4 bases from J; bases unmatched to any gene: 20. The CDR3 nucleotides are TGTGCTCTTGGGGGCCGAGACCTTCCCCGGTGGGGGATGAGCGATAAACTCATCTTT. This translates into CALGGRDLPRWGMSDKLIF.

This clone was recorded a few times. The chain links TRDV1 to TRDJ1, with a tentative D call TRDD3 (5 bases). V gave up 5 bases and J gave up 6 bases, with 28 bases separating them. CDR3 length equals 18 residues. Germline V gene lookup returns CDR1 TSWWSYY and CDR2 QGS. Here the CDR3 DNA reads TGTGCTCTTGGGCGCCTCCCGAAGGGTCCTTACCGGGGAAATAAACTCATCTTT. Amino acid sequence: CALGRLPKGPYRGNKLIF.

This clone was detected a few times. A much more abundant neighbour one base away suggests this may be a read error. The V and J genes are TRDV2 and TRDJ1; 13 bases agree with TRDD3. V shed 8 bases, J shed 5 bases, and the junction held 25 bases outside the gene matches. Germline CDR1 GEAIGNYY, CDR2 EKD. The CDR3 sequence is 20 residues long. The chain's CDR3 is CASEHGYTGGYVREVDKLIF. The CDR3 DNA reads TGTGCCTCCGAACACGGGTATACTGGGGGATACGTGCGGGAGGTAGATAAACTCATCTTT.

This clone has just a few counts. The V gene is TRDV1, the J gene TRDJ1; 12 bases fit TRDD3. Germline CDR1 is TSWWSYY and CDR2 is QGS. The J segment lost 3 bases and the V segment lost 8 bases, leaving 16 bases of the junction unmatched. The CDR3 covers 18 residues. CDR3 sequence reads: CALLPRLRSGGYADKLIF. In DNA, the CDR3 is TGTGCTCTTCTTCCCCGCCTTAGGTCTGGGGGATACGCCGATAAACTCATCTTT.

This clone turned up a few times. The chain couples TRDV1 to TRDJ1; 11 bases are a match to TRDD3. The CDR3 has 17 amino acids. J lost 3 bases, V lost 4 bases, and 10 bases had no gene match. In germline, CDR1 is TSWWSYY, CDR2 QGS. Here the CDR3 reads CALGALGLGDTPDKLIF. As DNA, the CDR3 is TGTGCTCTTGGGGCTCTGGGGTTGGGGGATACGCCCGATAAACTCATCTTT.

This clone was seen a few times. The chain has TRDV1 and TRDJ1; 10 nucleotides line up with TRDD3. The CDR3 spans 14 residues. The germline V gene has CDR1 TSWWSYY and CDR2 QGS. Losses at the gene ends were 0 bases for V and 10 bases for J; bases not matched to a gene: 5. The DNA for the CDR3 is TGTGCTCTTGGGGAACTCTGGGGGATATCTACACTCATCTTT. Translation: CALGELWGISTLIF.

This clone was counted only a few times. This sequence joins TRDV1 and TRDJ1; possibly TRDD3 for D (5 bases). Germline V gene data show CDR1 as TSWWSYY and CDR2 as QGS. With 1 base removed from V and 6 bases from J, the gap between germline ends came to 33 bases. The CDR3 is made up of 21 amino acids. The CDR3 DNA reads TGTGCTCTTGGGGAACGTAACCCCCAGGGCTCTAAGTTGGGGACGCCCAATAAACTCATCTTT. Translated: CALGERNPQGSKLGTPNKLIF.

J is TRDJ1 and V is TRDV1, with a weak D call TRDD3 (6 bases). V was trimmed by 4 bases and J by 0 bases, leaving 12 bases between them. This CDR3 contains 15 residues. Germline loops: CDR1 TSWWSYY, CDR2 QGS. CDR3 residues: CALGGYAEYTDKLIF. DNA of the CDR3: TGTGCTCTTGGGGGATACGCCGAGTACACCGATAAACTCATCTTT.

The genes are TRDV1 and TRDJ1; unclear D gene. Germline CDR1 is TSWWSYY and CDR2 is QGS. The CDR3 runs to 18 residues. V was clipped by 0 bases and J by 0 bases, with 17 bases between them. This CDR3 is CALGELPCHTYYTDKLIF. CDR3 coding DNA: TGTGCTCTTGGGGAACTGCCCTGCCACACCTATTACACCGATAAACTCATCTTT.

In this sample, this clone turned up a few times. This chain joins TRDV1 and TRDJ1; D call uncertain. Germline CDR1 TSWWSYY, CDR2 QGS. This CDR3 comprises 18 residues. V was trimmed by 0 bases and J by 0 bases, leaving 17 bases between them. CDR3 bases: TGTGCTCTTGGGGAACTTAGTCAAGTAGCGCGGTACACCGATAAACTCATCTTT. It is translated as CALGELSQVARYTDKLIF.

The chain combines TRDV1 with TRDJ1, with 12 bases lining up with TRDD3. This CDR3 has 22 amino acids. From germline, CDR1 is TSWWSYY and CDR2 QGS. The junction had 22 bases not matched to a gene; V was cut back by 4 bases and J by 1 base. CDR3 in amino acids: CALGVPGLPTHWGIQGTDKLIF. The CDR3 nucleotides are TGTGCTCTTGGGGTTCCGGGCCTTCCTACTCACTGGGGGATACAGGGCACCGATAAACTCATCTTT.

This clone was found a few times. The chain has TRDV1 and TRDJ1; a possible D gene is TRDD3 (6 bases). V gave up 3 bases and J gave up 1 base, with 18 bases separating them. The CDR3 spans 17 residues. Germline loops: CDR1 TSWWSYY, CDR2 QGS. CDR3: CALGDLCVLGSTDKLIF. In DNA form, the CDR3 reads TGTGCTCTTGGGGACTTATGTGTTCTGGGGAGCACCGATAAACTCATCTTT.